Listed here are 22 T cell receptor beta chains from one sample, sequenced in a study of T cell clonality in common variable immunodeficiency (dated by TCRdb to 2014 to 2015). Library preparation used the immunoSEQ multiplex PCR assay. The table was pulled from immuneACCESS by TCRdb, which kept in-frame rearrangements only. Such tables lose some clones; where checked, under half of the loss comes from unresolved V genes, and the rest has no known cause. The table shows about 74,000 clones here, with no singletons. About 0.8% of the sample is held by the ten biggest clonotypes. The sequenced sample was peripheral blood mononuclear cells. The receptors were sampled from a person between 18 and 70 years old in good health.

This clone was seen ten or more times. The CDR3 goes on 3 residues after the read ends, and that part is filled in from the germline J gene. The chain recombines TRBV5-1 with TRBJ2-7, with D hard to call. This CDR3 is 14 amino acids long. Trimming pared 0 bases from V and 5 bases from J, leaving 12 bases between. The germline CDR1 and CDR2 sequences are SGHRS and YFSETQ. CDR3 bases read: TGCGCCAGCAGCTTGGTGGGCTTCGGCGACGAG. The encoded protein is CASSLVGFGDE. The entire CDR3 sequence reads CASSLVGFGDEQYF.

The sample holds many counts of this clone. The CDR3 is cut off 3 residues early in the read; its end comes from the germline J gene. The J gene is TRBJ1-4, the V gene TRBV30, with 7 bases matching TRBD1. CDR3 length equals 13 residues. V shed 8 bases, J shed 6 bases, and the junction held 9 bases outside the gene matches. Per germline, CDR1 GTSNPN and CDR2 SVGIG (reference sequence). CDR3 amino acids: CASNRGGDEKLFF. CDR3 bases read: TGTGCCAGCAACAGGGGAGGCGATGAAAAA. Using reference TRBV30 and TRBJ1-4 for the parts outside the CDR3, the full variable domain is SQTIHQWPATLVQPVGSPLSLECTVEGTSNPNLYWYRQAAGRGLQLLFYSVGIGQISSEVPQNLSASRPQDRQFILSSKKLLLSDSGFYLCASNRGGDEKLFFGSGTQLSVL.

There are many counts of this clone. Sequencing ends 3 residues short of the CDR3 end; the germline J gene provides the rest. This sequence joins TRBV10-3 and TRBJ2-1, with D uncertain. Trimming pared 3 bases from V and 3 bases from J, leaving 6 bases between. The germline CDR1 and CDR2 sequences are ENHRY and SYGVKD. This CDR3 is 13 amino acids long. The DNA read from the CDR3 is TGTGCCATCAGTGATCTAGTCTACAATGAG. This sequence encodes CAISDLVYNE. The CDR3 as a whole reads CAISDLVYNEQFF.

This clone has just a few counts. Read coverage stops 3 residues before the CDR3 terminus; the germline J gene supplies the remainder. J is TRBJ2-7 and V is TRBV7-8; TRBD2 matches at 11 bases. With 4 bases clipped from V and 2 bases from J, the junction kept 7 bases outside the gene matches. The germline V gene encodes CDR1 SGHVS and CDR2 FQNEAQ. CDR3 length: 16 residues. The sequenced CDR3 bases are TGTGCCAGCAGCTCAGTTAGCGGGAGGGCCGCCTACGAG. Its protein product is CASSSVSGRAAYE. The complete CDR3 reads CASSSVSGRAAYEQYF.

This clone was recorded many times. The read halts 3 residues ahead of the CDR3 end, with the missing end drawn from the germline J gene. This sequence joins TRBV10-2 and TRBJ2-7; D call uncertain. Germline assignment: CDR1 WSHSY and CDR2 SAAADI. This CDR3 is 15 amino acids long. The V end was cut by 2 bases, the J end by 0 bases, with 11 bases between. The CDR3 here is CASSEKAFISYEQYF. The CDR3 DNA, read in part, is TGCGCCAGCAGTGAGAAGGCTTTTATCTCCTACGAG.

Ten or more counts support this clone. The CDR3 end lies 3 residues beyond the end of the read and is filled in from the germline J gene. V usage is TRBV28 and J usage is TRBJ2-7, with 11 bases matching TRBD2. This CDR3 has 16 residues. V was pared by 3 bases and J by 0 bases, with 4 bases of the junction left unmatched. Per the germline V gene, CDR1 is MDHEN and CDR2 is SYDVKM. The CDR3 is CASSLVTSGASYEQYF. The DNA read from the CDR3 is TGTGCCAGCAGTTTGGTGACTAGCGGGGCCTCCTACGAG.

This clone showed up many times. The read is 3 residues too short to cover the CDR3 end, so that end is filled in from the germline J gene. The V gene is TRBV10-1, the J gene TRBJ2-7; TRBD1 matches at 12 bases. Germline CDR1 is WNHNN and CDR2 is SYGVQD (reference sequence). The CDR3 covers 13 residues. The junction had 4 bases not matched to a gene; V was cut back by 8 bases and J by 5 bases. The CDR3 DNA, read in part, is TGCGCCAGCTCCGGGACAGGGGGCAACGAG. This encodes CASSGTGGNE. The whole CDR3 sequence reads CASSGTGGNEQYF.

At least ten counts were recorded for this clone. The missing CDR3 end, 3 residues past where the read stops, is filled in from the germline J gene. This chain links TRBV12-5 with TRBJ2-2, with 8 positions matching TRBD2. V trimming: 5 bases; J trimming: 5 bases; junction bases outside the gene matches: 10. The CDR3 runs 16 residues. In germline, CDR1 is LGHNT, CDR2 FRNRAP. The DNA read from the CDR3 is TGTGCTAGTGGTCCGATCCGAGCGGGAGAGACCGGGGAG. Amino acid sequence: CASGPIRAGETGE. From start to end, the CDR3 is CASGPIRAGETGELFF.

Comment on this clone: The CDR3 end falls 3 residues outside the read, so it is completed with the germline J gene. The chain is built from TRBV27 and TRBJ2-7, with D hard to call. Germline V CDR1 and CDR2: MNHEY, SMNVEV (reference sequence). V was pared by 3 bases and J by 0 bases, with 6 bases between. This CDR3 contains 13 residues. The CDR3 DNA, read in part, is TGTGCCAGCAGTTTTGTCGGCTCCTACGAG. Amino acids: CASSFVGSYE. The full-length CDR3 reads as CASSFVGSYEQYF.

This clone was seen many times. The read terminates 3 residues before the CDR3 end, so the remaining end is supplied by the germline J gene. The chain links TRBV13 to TRBJ1-3; weak D call: TRBD1 (6 bases). V was clipped by 5 bases and J by 0 bases, with 17 bases between them. Germline V gene lookup returns CDR1 PRHDT and CDR2 FYEKMQ (reference sequence). The CDR3 extends over 17 amino acids. Partial CDR3 DNA: TGTGCCAGCAGCACTCGAGGGGGACGGAACTCTGGAAACACC. Translating gives CASSTRGGRNSGNT. From start to end, the CDR3 is CASSTRGGRNSGNTIYF. Variable domain in full (rest from reference TRBV13 and TRBJ1-3): AAGVIQSPRHLIKEKRETATLKCYPIPRHDTVYWYQQGPGQDPQFLISFYEKMQSDKGSIPDRFSAQQFSDYHSELNMSSLELGDSALYFCASSTRGGRNSGNTIYFGEGSWLTVV.

This clone was detected many times. The CDR3 extends 3 residues past the end of the read, so its final part is completed from the germline J gene. The chain carries TRBV14 and TRBJ2-7; 8 bases map to TRBD1. From germline, CDR1 is SGHDN and CDR2 FVKESK. Germline trimming cut 4 bases from V and 3 bases from J; bases unmatched to any gene: 11. This CDR3 contains 16 residues. CDR3 sequence: CASSLGTGLQFYEQYF. CDR3 DNA (partial): TGTGCCAGCAGCCTTGGGACAGGCCTACAGTTCTACGAG.

In its sample, this clone was seen many times. The DNA ends 3 residues before the CDR3 does, and the rest of the CDR3 is filled in from the germline J gene. The gene calls are TRBV19 and TRBJ1-5, with 8 positions matching TRBD1. The germline gives CDR1 LNHDA, CDR2 SQIVND (reference sequence). V lost 7 bases, J lost 5 bases, and 7 bases stayed unmatched. CDR3 length: 14 residues. The CDR3 sequence is CASTGQGRDQPQHF. The CDR3 bases that were read are TGTGCCAGTACTGGACAGGGACGAGATCAGCCC.

This clone has at least ten counts. The CDR3 end lies 3 residues beyond the end of the read and is filled in from the germline J gene. The chain joins TRBV11-2 to TRBJ2-5; D remains unclear. V lost 5 bases to trimming and J lost 5 bases, with 15 bases between them. The CDR3 runs to 14 residues. Per the germline V gene, CDR1 is SGHAT and CDR2 is FQNNGV. CDR3 in amino acids: CASSLAAVRETQYF. The DNA read from the CDR3 is TGTGCCAGCAGCCTGGCGGCGGTCCGTGAGACC.

This clone was found many times. Sequencing ends 3 residues short of the CDR3 end; the germline J gene provides the rest. The J gene is TRBJ1-1, the V gene TRBV5-4, with a tentative D call TRBD1 (5 bases). The CDR3 is 15 amino acids. Trimming stripped 5 bases from V and 4 bases from J, with 18 bases between. The germline V gene encodes CDR1 SGHNT and CDR2 YYREEE (reference sequence). The DNA read from the CDR3 is TGTGCCAGCAGTCCCGGGGGGAACGTAGGCACTGAA. It specifies CASSPGGNVGTE. The entire CDR3 protein reads CASSPGGNVGTEAFF.

This clone was recorded at least ten times. The CDR3 is cut off 3 residues early in the read; its end comes from the germline J gene. The J gene is TRBJ2-7, the V gene TRBV29-1; TRBD1 might be the D (5 bases). Trimming removed 5 bases at V and 5 bases at J, with 13 bases between. Germline CDR1 SQVTM, CDR2 ANQGSEA. The CDR3 contains 12 residues. CDR3 protein: CSVPRVSHEQYF. CDR3 DNA, as far as it was read: TGCAGCGTTCCCAGGGTTAGTCACGAG.

This clone has more than one count but fewer than ten. Read coverage stops 3 residues before the CDR3 terminus; the germline J gene supplies the remainder. The rearrangement uses TRBV30 and TRBJ2-1, with 7 nucleotides matching TRBD2. CDR1 GTSNPN and CDR2 SVGIG come from the germline V gene (reference sequence). The CDR3 spans 17 residues. The J segment lost 8 bases and the V segment lost 2 bases, leaving 18 bases of the junction unmatched. Incomplete CDR3 DNA: TGTGCCTGGAGTCCACCCTCCCCCGGGGGGTACTTCTATGAG. This codes for CAWSPPSPGGYFYE. The CDR3 reads in full as CAWSPPSPGGYFYEQFF.

This clone has ten or more counts. The read halts 3 residues ahead of the CDR3 end, with the missing end drawn from the germline J gene. The rearrangement joins TRBV28 to TRBJ2-5, with 9 bases lining up with TRBD1. The CDR3 sequence is 16 residues long. Losses at the gene ends were 5 bases for V and 2 bases for J; bases not matched to a gene: 9. CDR1 is MDHEN and CDR2 is SYDVKM in the germline V gene. The CDR3 loop reads CASSPRTGVGQETQYF. CDR3 bases read: TGTGCCAGCAGTCCCCGGACAGGGGTGGGGCAAGAGACC.

This clone was found many times. The read falls 3 residues short of the CDR3 end, and the missing part is taken from the germline J gene. The genes are TRBV11-2 and TRBJ2-3, with 7 bases matching TRBD2. Germline assignment: CDR1 SGHAT and CDR2 FQNNGV. V was pared by 5 bases and J by 6 bases, with 5 bases of the junction left unmatched. CDR3 size: 13 residues. The CDR3 sequence: CASSPELADTQYF. CDR3 DNA, as far as it was read: TGTGCCAGCAGCCCGGAACTAGCGGATACG.

The table lists this clone with many counts. The read halts 3 residues ahead of the CDR3 end, with the missing end drawn from the germline J gene. The chain uses TRBV20-1 and TRBJ2-2; no reliable D call. From germline, CDR1 is DFQATT and CDR2 SNEGSKA (reference sequence). V lost 5 bases and J lost 4, with 14 bases in between. This CDR3 is 14 amino acids long. CDR3: CSAADRPGTGELFF. The DNA read from the CDR3 is TGCAGTGCTGCCGACCGCCCGGGCACCGGGGAG.

This clone came up many times. The CDR3 end is not reached by the read, which stops 3 residues before it; the germline J gene fills it in. The genes are TRBV5-4 and TRBJ2-3, with 8 bases identical to TRBD1. Germline V gene data show CDR1 as SGHNT and CDR2 as YYREEE (reference sequence). J lost 2 bases, V lost 3 bases, and 8 bases had no gene match. This CDR3 is 16 amino acids long. CDR3 DNA, as far as it was read: TGTGCCAGCAGCTCCCGGACAGGGACCTACACAGATACG. Protein: CASSSRTGTYTDT. In full, the CDR3 is CASSSRTGTYTDTQYF.

Many counts were recorded for this clone. The DNA ends 3 residues before the CDR3 does, and the rest of the CDR3 is filled in from the germline J gene. This sequence joins TRBV6-2 or TRBV6-3 and TRBJ2-5; D not resolved. The CDR3 totals 14 residues. With 0 bases removed from V and 1 base from J, the gap between germline ends came to 6 bases. The V gene's germline CDR1 is MNHEY and CDR2 SVGEGT. CDR3: CASSYSSIQETQYF. Incomplete CDR3 DNA: TGTGCCAGCAGTTACTCTAGCATCCAAGAGACC.

This clone turned up a few times. From the germline J gene comes the end of the CDR3, since the read stops 3 residues before it. The rearrangement links TRBV19 to TRBJ1-1; the match to TRBD1 covers 8 bases. Germline-derived CDR1 and CDR2 are LNHDA and SQIVND (reference sequence). The V segment lost 7 bases and the J segment 6 bases; nucleotides outside the gene matches: 7. CDR3 size: 13 residues. The DNA read from the CDR3 is TGTGCCAGTATCTCAGGGGGCTCGGCTGAA. This translates into CASISGGSAE. The whole CDR3 sequence reads CASISGGSAEAFF.